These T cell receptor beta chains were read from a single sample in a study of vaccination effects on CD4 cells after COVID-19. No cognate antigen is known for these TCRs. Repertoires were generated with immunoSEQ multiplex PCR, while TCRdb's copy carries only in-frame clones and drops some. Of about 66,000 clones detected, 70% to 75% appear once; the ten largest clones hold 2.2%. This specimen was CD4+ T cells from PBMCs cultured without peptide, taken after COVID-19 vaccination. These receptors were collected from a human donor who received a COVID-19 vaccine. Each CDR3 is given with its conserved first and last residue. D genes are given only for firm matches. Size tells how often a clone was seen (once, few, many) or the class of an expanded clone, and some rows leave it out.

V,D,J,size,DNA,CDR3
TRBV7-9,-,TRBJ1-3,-,TGTGCCAGCAGCTTTTCGAGAGGGCGATACTCTGGAAACACCATATATTTT,CASSFSRGRYSGNTIYF
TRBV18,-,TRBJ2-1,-,TGTGCCAGCTCACCAGCAGGGATCTACAATGAGCAGTTCTTC,CASSPAGIYNEQFF
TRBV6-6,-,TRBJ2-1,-,TGTGCCAGCAGTTATGGGGATCGCTCCTACAATGAGCAGTTCTTC,CASSYGDRSYNEQFF
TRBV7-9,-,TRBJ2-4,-,TGTGCCAGCAGCTTCGCTGGATCCAAAAACATTCAGTACTTC,CASSFAGSKNIQYF
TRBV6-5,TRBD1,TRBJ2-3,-,TGTGCCAGCAGTTACTCCGGGACAGGTTATAATACGCAGTATTTT,CASSYSGTGYNTQYF
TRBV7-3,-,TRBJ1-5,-,TGTGCCAGCAGCTTAACAGAAAATCAGCCCCAGCATTTT,CASSLTENQPQHF
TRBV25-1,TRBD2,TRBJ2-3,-,TGTGCCAGCAGTGCTCGGGGGGTAAGTTGGACAGATACGCAGTATTTT,CASSARGVSWTDTQYF
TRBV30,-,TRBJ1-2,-,TGTGCCTGGAGTGTATGGGGGGCGCAGCCTGGCTACACCTTC,CAWSVWGAQPGYTF
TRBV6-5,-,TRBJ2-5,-,TGTGCCAGCAAAACGGACCATCTGTCGGCCCAGTACTTC,CASKTDHLSAQYF
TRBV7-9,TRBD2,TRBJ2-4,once,TGTGCCAGCAGCACCGGGACTATAAACATTCAGTACTTC,CASSTGTINIQYF
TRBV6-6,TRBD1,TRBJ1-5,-,TGTGCCAGCAGCCTGACAGGGGCTCAGCCCCAGCATTTT,CASSLTGAQPQHF
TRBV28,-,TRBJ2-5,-,TGTGCCAGCAGGCCTTCGGGATCTAAAGAGACCCAGTACTTC,CASRPSGSKETQYF
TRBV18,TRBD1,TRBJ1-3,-,TGTGCCAGCTCACCTACGACAGGGGTAGCTGGAAACACCATATATTTT,CASSPTTGVAGNTIYF
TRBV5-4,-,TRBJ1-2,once,TGTGCCAGCAGCATGGGACGAGATAACTATGGCTACACCTTC,CASSMGRDNYGYTF
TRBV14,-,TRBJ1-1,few,TGTGCCAGCAGCCGGATGAACACTGAAGCTTTCTTT,CASSRMNTEAFF
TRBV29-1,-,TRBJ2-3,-,TGCAGCGCCACGGGGGACTCCGCCACAGATACGCAGTATTTT,CSATGDSATDTQYF
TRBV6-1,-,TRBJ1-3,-,TGTGCCAGCAGTGAAGTTATTAGAAACACCATATATTTT,CASSEVIRNTIYF
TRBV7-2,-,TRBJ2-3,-,TGTGCCAGCAGCTTGGGTCAATCGATGGGCACGCAGTATTTT,CASSLGQSMGTQYF
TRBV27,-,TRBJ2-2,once,TGTGCCAGCAGTTCACTACCACGGGTAAACACCGGGGAGCTGTTTTTT,CASSSLPRVNTGELFF
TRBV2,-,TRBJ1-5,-,TGTGCCAGCACTCGTGGCCTCAATCAGCCCCAGCATTTT,CASTRGLNQPQHF
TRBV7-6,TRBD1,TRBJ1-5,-,TGTGCCAGCAGCCCACAGGGGAATAGCAATCAGCCCCAGCATTTT,CASSPQGNSNQPQHF
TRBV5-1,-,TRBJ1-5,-,TGCGCCAGCAGCTTGGAGGTAGGGAGCAATCAGCCCCAGCATTTT,CASSLEVGSNQPQHF
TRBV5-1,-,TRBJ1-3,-,TGCGCCAGCAGCTTGGACCAGTTCTCTGGAAACACCATATATTTT,CASSLDQFSGNTIYF
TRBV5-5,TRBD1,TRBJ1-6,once,TGTGCCAGCTGCGAAGGACAGGTTTATAATTCACCCCTCCACTTT,CASCEGQVYNSPLHF
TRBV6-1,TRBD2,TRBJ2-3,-,TGTGCCAGCAGTGAATCGGGGGGGCCCCGGCCAGATACGCAGTATTTT,CASSESGGPRPDTQYF